Below, 5 T cell receptor beta chains from the same sample are listed, as sequenced in a study of cytomegalovirus exposure and HLA in healthy donors. Primers included in the PCR were 60 Vbeta and 13 Jbeta primers. The assay was immunoSEQ multiplex PCR, and TCRdb's table has in-frame clones only and misses some. The sample yields about 110,000 clones, 71% seen once. The sequencing sample was made of PBMCs. All receptors come from a female donor in good health and CMV-seronegative.

This chain links TRBV28 with TRBJ2-5; a possible D gene is TRBD1 (7 bases). The CDR3 is made up of 16 amino acids. CDR1 is MDHEN, CDR2 SYDVKM, per germline. Trimming cost V 4 bases and J 5 bases, with 20 bases left between them. For the CDR3, the DNA is TGTGCCAGCAGTTCCATGAGACAGGGACGGGAGGAGACCCAGTACTTC. Protein: CASSSMRQGREETQYF.

This rearrangement joins TRBV5-1 to TRBJ1-1; a possible D gene is TRBD1 (5 bases). The CDR3 contains 13 residues. Between the trimmed V and J ends, which lost 3 bases and 1 base, there was a span of 7 bases. CDR1 is SGHRS and CDR2 is YFSETQ in the germline V gene. CDR3 in DNA: TGCGCCAGCAGCTACGGACAGAACACTGAAGCTTTCTTT. This encodes CASSYGQNTEAFF.

The CDR3 spells CAWSVHEQATYEQYF. In DNA form, the CDR3 reads TGTGCCTGGAGTGTACACGAACAGGCAACCTACGAGCAGTACTTC. The gene calls are TRBV30 and TRBJ2-7, with D perhaps matching TRBD1 (5 bases). Looked up from germline, CDR1 is GTSNPN and CDR2 is SVGIG (reference sequence). The CDR3 spans 15 residues. The ends were cut back, 0 bases at V and 2 bases at J, with 14 bases in the middle.

This chain joins TRBV27 and TRBJ1-1; TRBD1 aligns across 8 bases. CDR1 is MNHEY, CDR2 SMNVEV, per germline (reference sequence). The CDR3 spans 14 residues. V shed 6 bases, J shed 5 bases, and the junction held 8 bases outside the gene matches. CDR3 DNA: TGTGCCAGCAGATCCAGGGGGCTATCGACTGAAGCTTTCTTT. Translation: CASRSRGLSTEAFF.

V usage is TRBV9 and J usage is TRBJ2-5; 9 nucleotides match TRBD2. The CDR3 totals 15 residues. The V gene's germline CDR1 is SGDLS and CDR2 YYNGEE. Unmatched junction bases numbered 4, after V lost 0 bases and J lost 4 bases. Here the CDR3 DNA reads TGTGCCAGCAGCGTAGGACTAGCGGTCATAGAGACCCAGTACTTC. This codes for CASSVGLAVIETQYF.